The rows below give T cell receptor beta chains drawn from one sample of a study of PD-1 blockade in classical Hodgkin lymphoma. Repertoires were generated with immunoSEQ multiplex PCR, while TCRdb's copy carries only in-frame clones and drops some. The sample has about 53,000 clones; over 70% are singletons. The specimen comprised peripheral blood mononuclear cells (PBMCs), sampled at baseline. Receptors were obtained from a human donor with classical Hodgkin lymphoma. CDR3s include the opening cysteine and the closing phenylalanine or tryptophan. The order of the fields is clone size, J gene, D gene, V gene, CDR3 DNA, CDR3 protein. D genes are given only for firm matches. Not all rows give a size; the values are once, few, many and, for expanded clones, a class.

NA,TRBJ1-2,TRBD1,TRBV6-5,TGTGCCAGCAGTTACTTAACAGGGGAGTATGGCTACACCTTC,CASSYLTGEYGYTF
NA,TRBJ1-1,NA,TRBV29-1,TGCAGCGTTGGGGCCGCGGGGGGCACTGAAGCTTTCTTT,CSVGAAGGTEAFF
once,TRBJ2-1,TRBD2,TRBV6-1,TGTGCCAGCAGTGAAAGGAAGAGGCTAGCGGGATCGAATGAGCAGTTCTTC,CASSERKRLAGSNEQFF
NA,TRBJ2-3,TRBD2,TRBV7-2,TGTGCCAGCAGCATCCGGACTGCGGGAGGGCCGGATACGCAGTATTTT,CASSIRTAGGPDTQYF
NA,TRBJ1-5,TRBD1,TRBV12-5,TGTGCTAGTGGTCTCGACAGGGGCCCCGGCTATCAGCCCCAGCATTTT,CASGLDRGPGYQPQHF
NA,TRBJ2-7,NA,TRBV6-5,TGTGCCAGCAGTTTAAGCAGCGAGCAGTACTTC,CASSLSSEQYF
few,TRBJ2-3,NA,TRBV5-1,TGCGCCAGCAGCTTGGTTACAGATACGCAGTATTTT,CASSLVTDTQYF
NA,TRBJ1-1,NA,TRBV11-2,TGTGCCAGCAGGCCCCTGGGGACAATGAACACTGAAGCTTTCTTT,CASRPLGTMNTEAFF
NA,TRBJ1-1,NA,TRBV9,TGTGCCAGCAGCACAGACAGCATGAACACTGAAGCTTTCTTT,CASSTDSMNTEAFF
NA,TRBJ1-3,NA,TRBV11-2,TGTGCCAGCAGCTTAGAACCTGGAAACACCATATATTTT,CASSLEPGNTIYF
few,TRBJ2-5,NA,TRBV7-9,TGTGCCAGCAGTTCAAGAGGGCCCGAGACCCAGTACTTC,CASSSRGPETQYF
NA,TRBJ2-7,TRBD1,TRBV6-1,TGTGCCAGCATGTCAGGGGGTAGCTCCTACGAGCAGTACTTC,CASMSGGSSYEQYF
NA,TRBJ1-1,NA,TRBV2,TGTGCCACCGGGCAGCGGGCGGGGAACACTGAAGCTTTCTTT,CATGQRAGNTEAFF
NA,TRBJ1-2,NA,TRBV11-2,TGTGCCAGCAGCAAGGGGGAGAGGGGTGGCTACACCTTC,CASSKGERGGYTF
NA,TRBJ2-1,NA,TRBV15,TGTGCCACCACCCTACTCAATGAGCAGTTCTTC,CATTLLNEQFF
NA,TRBJ1-2,NA,TRBV5-8,TGTGCCAGCAGCTTGTCTTCAAGGGAACCCTTCTATGGCTACACCTTC,CASSLSSREPFYGYTF
few,TRBJ1-1,NA,TRBV25-1,TGTGCCGCCGGGGGGAACACTGAAGCTTTCTTT,CAAGGNTEAFF
NA,TRBJ1-2,TRBD1,TRBV7-2,TGTGCCAGCAGCATCTTAAGTGTGACAGGGGGCTTTCACACCTTC,CASSILSVTGGFHTF
few,TRBJ2-1,NA,TRBV11-2,TGTGCCAGCAGCTTAGAGCCTCTTGGGGAGCAGTTCTTC,CASSLEPLGEQFF
few,TRBJ2-3,NA,TRBV7-8,TGTGCCAGCAGCTGGGATACTAGTTCTAGCACAGATACGCAGTATTTT,CASSWDTSSSTDTQYF
NA,TRBJ2-3,NA,TRBV9,TGTGCCAGCAGCTACCGACGGCGGGATACGCAGTATTTT,CASSYRRRDTQYF
few,TRBJ2-1,NA,TRBV7-8,TGTGCCAGCAGCTTAGGGGGAGAGAATGAGCAGTTCTTC,CASSLGGENEQFF
once,TRBJ2-4,TRBD2,TRBV5-4,TGTGCCAGCAGCTTAGGACTAGCCGAGAAAAACATTCAGTACTTC,CASSLGLAEKNIQYF
once,TRBJ2-1,TRBD2,TRBV13,TGTGCCAGCAGCTCGACTAGCGGGTCCACAGTGCAGTTCTTC,CASSSTSGSTVQFF
NA,TRBJ2-1,TRBD1,TRBV2,TGTGCCAGCAGTGAAGCTACAGGGGGCTCCTACAATGAGCAGTTCTTC,CASSEATGGSYNEQFF
NA,TRBJ2-5,TRBD2,TRBV30,TGTGCCTGGAGTAATGCGGCTAGCGGTTCCACCCAGTACTTC,CAWSNAASGSTQYF
NA,TRBJ2-1,TRBD1,TRBV29-1,TGCAGCGTTGAACGTCAGGGGGAGAATGAGCAGTTCTTC,CSVERQGENEQFF
NA,TRBJ1-2,NA,TRBV7-2,TGTGCCAGCAGCTCCTGGTTAGGTGGGGACTGGAGTGGCTACACCTTC,CASSSWLGGDWSGYTF
few,TRBJ1-4,TRBD1,TRBV6-6,TGTGCCAGCAGACCACAGGGGCTTGTCGAAAAACTGTTTTTT,CASRPQGLVEKLFF
NA,TRBJ1-1,TRBD1,TRBV7-2,TGTGCCAGCAGCTTAGGGGACAGGGCCCATAACACTGAAGCTTTCTTT,CASSLGDRAHNTEAFF
NA,TRBJ2-2,NA,TRBV4-1,TGCGCCAGCAGCCCCGTCCGGGCCCCGAACACCGGGGAGCTGTTTTTT,CASSPVRAPNTGELFF
NA,TRBJ1-3,NA,TRBV27,TGTGCCAGCAGTTCGGGCGGAAACACCATATATTTT,CASSSGGNTIYF
NA,TRBJ1-3,NA,TRBV19,TGTGCCAGCCAGAAACAGGGCTCTGGAAACACCATATATTTT,CASQKQGSGNTIYF
few,TRBJ2-1,NA,TRBV19,TGTGCCAGTATCGGACAGACCTACAATGAGCAGTTCTTC,CASIGQTYNEQFF
NA,TRBJ2-6,NA,TRBV18,TGTGCCAGCTCACGCCCCTCTGGGGCCAACGTCCTGACTTTC,CASSRPSGANVLTF
NA,TRBJ2-7,NA,TRBV7-2,TGTGCCAGCAGCCGAACCACCTACGAGCAGTACTTC,CASSRTTYEQYF
once,TRBJ1-1,NA,TRBV15,TGTGCCACCAGCAGAGAGTACCAGGGGAACACTGAAGCTTTCTTT,CATSREYQGNTEAFF
NA,TRBJ1-1,TRBD1,TRBV9,TGTGCCAGCAGCGTCGGGACAGGGTTTATCGCTGAAGCTTTCTTT,CASSVGTGFIAEAFF
medium-sized,TRBJ2-1,NA,TRBV30,TGTGCCTGGAGTGGTGTTTACCCCTCCTACAATGAGCAGTTCTTC,CAWSGVYPSYNEQFF
NA,TRBJ1-1,NA,TRBV11-3,TGTGCCAGCGGAAGATTCTGGGGCACTGAAGCTTTCTTT,CASGRFWGTEAFF
NA,TRBJ2-1,NA,TRBV6-5,TGTGCCAGCAGTTACTCGAATCGGGGGAATGAGCAGTTCTTC,CASSYSNRGNEQFF
NA,TRBJ1-5,NA,TRBV6-5,TGTGCCAGCAGTTACGGACCAGCTCTCAATCAGCCCCAGCATTTT,CASSYGPALNQPQHF
NA,TRBJ2-7,NA,TRBV11-3,TGTGCCAGCAGCTTAGTGGGGGGCAACCCTTCCGGCGAGCAGTACTTC,CASSLVGGNPSGEQYF
NA,TRBJ2-7,TRBD1,TRBV6-5,TGTGCCAGCAGTCCTTGGGACAGTTTCTCCTACGAGCAGTACTTC,CASSPWDSFSYEQYF
few,TRBJ2-1,NA,TRBV7-9,TGTGCCAGCAGCTTAGGTTTCCGGGACAAATACAATGAGCAGTTCTTC,CASSLGFRDKYNEQFF
NA,TRBJ2-1,NA,TRBV4-3,TGCGCCAGCAGCCAGGATCGGCCGGGGACCTTCTACAATGAGCAGTTCTTC,CASSQDRPGTFYNEQFF
NA,TRBJ2-1,NA,TRBV7-9,TGTGCCAGCAGCTTAAATGTGGCAGGGCCCGATGAGCAGTTCTTC,CASSLNVAGPDEQFF
NA,TRBJ2-2,NA,TRBV18,TGTGCCAGCTCACCAGCTTCGGGACTCGGGACCGGGGAGCTGTTTTTT,CASSPASGLGTGELFF
NA,TRBJ2-6,NA,TRBV12-5,TGTGCTAGTGGTTTGGGGACTACAGGGTCTGGGGCCAACGTCCTGACTTTC,CASGLGTTGSGANVLTF
NA,TRBJ2-2,NA,TRBV5-5,TGTGCCAGCAGCTTGTCAGGGGTTAACACCGGGGAGCTGTTTTTT,CASSLSGVNTGELFF
NA,TRBJ2-6,NA,TRBV7-9,TGTGCCAGCAGCTTAGCGGGTAGTAACTCTGGGGCCAACGTCCTGACTTTC,CASSLAGSNSGANVLTF
once,TRBJ2-2,TRBD2,TRBV7-3,TGTGCCAGCAGCTCACTGGCTAGCGGGAGAGGGGCCGGGGAGCTGTTTTTT,CASSSLASGRGAGELFF
NA,TRBJ2-5,NA,TRBV7-9,TGTGCCAGCAGCTCTCAGGGGGAGACCCAGTACTTC,CASSSQGETQYF
few,TRBJ1-4,NA,TRBV30,TGTGCCTGGAGTGTACAAGGGTTGAAACTGTTTTTT,CAWSVQGLKLFF
NA,TRBJ2-5,NA,TRBV18,TGTGCCAGCTCACCGGGAGTTCAAGAGACCCAGTACTTC,CASSPGVQETQYF
NA,TRBJ1-1,TRBD1,TRBV13,TGTGCCAGCAGCTTGGATGGACGGACAGGCCGAAAAAACACTGAAGCTTTCTTT,CASSLDGRTGRKNTEAFF
NA,TRBJ1-1,TRBD1,TRBV19,TGTGCCAGTAGTATGGAGGGGGCCACTGAAGCTTTCTTT,CASSMEGATEAFF
NA,TRBJ1-4,NA,TRBV2,TGTGCCAGCAGTGAAGGGTTGGTAGACAATGAAAAACTGTTTTTT,CASSEGLVDNEKLFF
NA,TRBJ2-5,NA,TRBV21-1,TGTGCCAGCAGCAAAAATAGGACAGGGGGAAGCATCCAAGAGACCCAGTACTTC,CASSKNRTGGSIQETQYF